This passage covers 8 T cell receptor beta chains from one sample sequenced in a study of blood T cell repertoires in COVID-19. The table came from immunoSEQ multiplex PCR; TCRdb's copy has only in-frame clones and leaves some out. The table lists 150,000 or so clones, 75% to 90% of them singletons, with around 6.5% in the top ten. The sample consisted of peripheral blood. These receptors all stem from a man older than 75 with acute or convalescent COVID-19.

The chain links TRBV5-1 to TRBJ2-3; D unresolved. Germline CDR1 SGHRS, CDR2 YFSETQ. V was trimmed by 7 bases and J by 6 bases, leaving 30 bases between them. There are 18 residues in the CDR3. CDR3 amino acids: CASPPLIAPRPKRDTQYF. CDR3 nucleotide sequence: TGCGCCAGCCCCCCTCTTATAGCCCCCCGTCCTAAACGGGATACGCAGTATTTT.

The chain has TRBV12-3 or TRBV12-4 and TRBJ2-7; 8 bases agree with TRBD1. After removal of 6 bases from V and 6 bases from J, the junction contained 4 bases not matched to a gene. This CDR3 has 12 amino acids. The CDR3, as DNA: TGTGCCAGCAGAGACAGGGGATTCGAGCAGTACTTC. It encodes CASRDRGFEQYF.

The chain is built from TRBV6-5 and TRBJ1-2; D is unresolved. V shed 0 bases and J shed 0 bases, with 11 bases lying between them. The germline CDR1 and CDR2 sequences are MNHEY and SVGAGI. This CDR3 comprises 16 residues. CDR3 bases: TGTGCCAGCAGTTACTCTGGCCGGGGAGCTAACTATGGCTACACCTTC. Translated: CASSYSGRGANYGYTF.

The chain uses TRBV28 and TRBJ2-5; TRBD1 aligns across 10 bases. Germline lookup yields CDR1 MDHEN and CDR2 SYDVKM. The CDR3 is 16 amino acids. V shed 8 bases and J 1 base; nucleotides not matched to a gene: 10. This CDR3 is CASGRQGAGGQETQYF. The CDR3 region has the DNA TGTGCCAGCGGAAGACAGGGGGCAGGTGGCCAAGAGACCCAGTACTTC.

This clone was detected many times. J is TRBJ1-1 and V is TRBV5-6, with no clear D. Trimming shortened V by 1 base and J by 2 bases, and 15 bases separated the two germline ends. The V gene's germline CDR1 is SGHDT and CDR2 YYEEEE. The length of the CDR3 is 16 residues. CDR3 coding DNA: TGTGCCAGCAGCTTGAGGCGCGGGATCCGAAACACTGAAGCTTTCTTT. This sequence encodes CASSLRRGIRNTEAFF.

The rearrangement links TRBV7-8 to TRBJ2-5; D might be TRBD1 (5 bases). The CDR3 has 14 residues. V lost 5 bases, J lost 5 bases, and 15 bases lay in between. The germline CDR1 and CDR2 sequences are SGHVS and FQNEAQ. CDR3 sequence (DNA): TGTGCCAGCAGCCCAGGGCTTATGGGGGAGACCCAGTACTTC. It translates to CASSPGLMGETQYF. Combining the CDR3 with reference TRBV7-8 and TRBJ2-5 gives the whole variable domain GAGVSQSPRYKVAKRGQDVALRCDPISGHVSLFWYQQALGQGPEFLTYFQNEAQLDKSGLPSDRFFAERPEGSVSTLKIQRTQQEDSAVYLCASSPGLMGETQYFGPGTRLLVL.

The chain recombines TRBV2 with TRBJ1-5; no clear D gene. Looked up from germline, CDR1 is SNHLY and CDR2 is FYNNEI. There are 13 residues in the CDR3. Trimming shortened V by 3 bases and J by 7 bases, and 10 bases separated the two germline ends. The CDR3 sequence: CASSEEELQPQHF. The CDR3 bases are TGTGCCAGCAGTGAGGAGGAGTTACAGCCCCAGCATTTT.

This chain uses TRBV5-1 with TRBJ2-5, with D maybe TRBD1 (6 bases). This CDR3 has 14 amino acids. V dropped 7 bases and J dropped 3 bases, with 16 bases sitting between them. The germline V gene encodes CDR1 SGHRS and CDR2 YFSETQ. The CDR3 DNA reads as TGCGCCAGCGGGGTCGGACAGCAAAAAGAGACCCAGTACTTC. Translation gives CASGVGQQKETQYF.